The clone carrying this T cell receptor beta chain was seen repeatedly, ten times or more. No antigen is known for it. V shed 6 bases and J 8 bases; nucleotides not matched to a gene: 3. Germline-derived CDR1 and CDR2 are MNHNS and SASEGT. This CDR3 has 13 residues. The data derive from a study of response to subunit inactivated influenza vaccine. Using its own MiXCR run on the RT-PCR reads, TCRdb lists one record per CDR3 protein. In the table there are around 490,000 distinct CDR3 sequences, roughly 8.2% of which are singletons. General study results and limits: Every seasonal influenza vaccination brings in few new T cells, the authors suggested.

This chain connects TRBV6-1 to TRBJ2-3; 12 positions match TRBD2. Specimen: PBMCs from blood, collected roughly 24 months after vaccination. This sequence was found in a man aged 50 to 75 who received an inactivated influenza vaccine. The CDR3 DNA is TGTGCCAGCAGCAGACTAGCGGGGGTTACGCAGTATTTT. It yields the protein CASSRLAGVTQYF.